This TCR beta chain originates from a study of read filtering for tumor transcriptome and immune sequencing. Whole-study findings and limits: About 77% of IR-seq clonotypes had a single read, yet these held approximately 4% of reads. IR-seq captured clonotypes deeper and more reliably than RNA-seq. The sorted CD138-negative fraction was a mixed bone marrow immune population, not purified T cells.

Every patient had bone marrow sampled while the disease was active. As to this clonotype: Antigen: not known.

Molecular barcoded adaptors covering alpha/delta and beta/gamma chains were used on about 390 ng RNA. TCRdb reprocessed the reads with MiXCR, giving one entry per CDR3 protein. The repertoire holds fewer than 50,000 distinct CDR3 sequences, with roughly an eighth as singletons. The sequence came from a donor at least 40 years old with multiple myeloma. Sequencing was carried out using a population of CD138-negative cells sorted from bone marrow.

DNA of the CDR3: TGTGCCAGCAGTCCCCAGGGGGGGGATTCACCCCTCCACTTT. Translation gives CASSPQGGDSPLHF. The chain links TRBV12-3 or TRBV12-4 to TRBJ1-6; 7 bases fit TRBD1. J lost 8 bases, V lost 5 bases, and 6 bases had no gene match. The CDR3 has 14 residues.